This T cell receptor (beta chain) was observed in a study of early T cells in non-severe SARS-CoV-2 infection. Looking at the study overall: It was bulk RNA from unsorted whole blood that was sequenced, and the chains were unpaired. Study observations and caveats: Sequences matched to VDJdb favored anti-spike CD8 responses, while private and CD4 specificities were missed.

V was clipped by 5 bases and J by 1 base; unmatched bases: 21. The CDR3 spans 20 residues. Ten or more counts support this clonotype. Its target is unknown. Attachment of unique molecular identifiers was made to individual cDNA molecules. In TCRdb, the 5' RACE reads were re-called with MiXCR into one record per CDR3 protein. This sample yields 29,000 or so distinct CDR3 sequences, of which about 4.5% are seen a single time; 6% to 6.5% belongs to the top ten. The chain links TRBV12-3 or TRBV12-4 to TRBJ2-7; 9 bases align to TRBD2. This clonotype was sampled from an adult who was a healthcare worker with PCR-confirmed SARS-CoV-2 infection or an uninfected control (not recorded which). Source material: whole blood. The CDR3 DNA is TGTGCCAGCAGTCTTGGTAGGGGGGTCGGTTTAGCGGGAGTGTCCTACGAGCAGTACTTC. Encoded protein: CASSLGRGVGLAGVSYEQYF.